This T cell receptor (beta chain) was identified in a study of beta chain features in type 1 diabetes. The study, taken as a whole, reports: Shortening of TCRB CDR3s, moderate but significant, appeared in all four CD4+ subsets of Type 1 diabetes patients.

This clone was detected a few times. Its specificity is unknown. The entirety of the isolated RNA underwent reverse transcription, so expressed TCRB transcripts were sequenced. The assay was immunoSEQ multiplex PCR, and TCRdb's table has in-frame clones only and misses some. The sample comprises 500,000 to 800,000 clones, around 12% of which are singletons, and 0.095% to 0.15% rests with the top ten. Germline V gives CDR1 MNHEY, CDR2 SVGAGI. The CDR3 runs 16 residues. The V gene lost 4 bases and the J gene lost 0 bases, with 12 bases spanning the gap. Input material: naive CD4+ T cells from blood. The chain couples TRBV6-5 to TRBJ1-4; D gene unclear. The receptor was derived from a man aged 30 to 45 with type 1 diabetes. CDR3 in DNA: TGTGCCAGCAGTTGGGAAAGCTCCCCAACTAATGAAAAACTGTTTTTT. Amino acids: CASSWESSPTNEKLFF.